The 22 T cell receptor beta chains below come from one sample, sequenced in a study of blood T cell repertoires in COVID-19. TCRdb keeps only in-frame clones here, not all; method: immunoSEQ multiplex PCR. The sample consists of more than 130,000 clones, about 83% of them appearing once. The sample comprised peripheral blood. These receptor sequences come from a woman aged 40 to 55 with acute or convalescent COVID-19.

The V and J genes are TRBV6-6 and TRBJ2-2, with TRBD2 as a possible D gene (6 bases). The CDR3 sequence is 11 residues long. The germline V and J ends were trimmed by 10 bases and 8 bases, with 11 bases remaining between them. Germline CDR1 is MNHNY and CDR2 is SVGAGI (reference sequence). The chain's CDR3 is CATLGGGELFF. The DNA for the CDR3 is TGTGCCACCTTGGGGGGAGGGGAGCTGTTTTTT.

The chain links TRBV19 to TRBJ1-5, with 9 nucleotides matching TRBD1. The CDR3 contains 16 residues. V trimming: 0 bases; J trimming: 7 bases; junction bases outside the gene matches: 7. The germline CDR1 and CDR2 sequences are LNHDA and SQIVND (reference sequence). The CDR3: CASSIDPGQGGQPQHF. In DNA form, the CDR3 reads TGTGCCAGTAGTATAGATCCGGGACAGGGCGGACAGCCCCAGCATTTT.

In its sample, this clone was seen once. CDR3 sequence reads: CASSLEWSGGWETQYF. In DNA, the CDR3 is TGTGCCAGCAGCTTAGAGTGGTCAGGGGGCTGGGAGACCCAGTACTTC. The V and J genes are TRBV7-2 and TRBJ2-5; 8 positions agree with TRBD1. Germline assignment: CDR1 SGHTA and CDR2 FQGNSA. Unmatched junction bases numbered 9, after V lost 1 base and J lost 5 bases. The CDR3 covers 16 residues.

The chain recombines TRBV9 with TRBJ2-6; D might be TRBD2 (5 bases). The V end was cut by 0 bases, the J end by 0 bases, with 13 bases between. CDR1 is SGDLS, CDR2 YYNGEE, per germline. The length of the CDR3 is 18 residues. The CDR3 region is CASSVEGGQFSGANVLTF. The CDR3 DNA sequence: TGTGCCAGCAGCGTAGAGGGCGGGCAGTTCTCTGGGGCCAACGTCCTGACTTTC.

The rearrangement uses TRBV27 and TRBJ2-3, with D perhaps matching TRBD1 (6 bases). CDR1 MNHEY and CDR2 SMNVEV come from the germline V gene (reference sequence). V shed 5 bases and J shed 7 bases, with 16 bases lying between them. This CDR3 comprises 14 residues. This CDR3 reads CASSPIRDIYTQYF. The CDR3 coding sequence is TGTGCCAGCAGTCCGATTAGGGACATCTATACGCAGTATTTT.

The rearrangement joins TRBV7-2 to TRBJ1-5; tentative D call: TRBD1 (5 bases). Trimming removed 4 bases from V and 4 bases from J, with 8 bases in between. The CDR3 has 13 amino acids. The germline gives CDR1 SGHTA, CDR2 FQGNSA. CDR3 coding DNA: TGTGCCAGCAGCTCTCAGGGTAATCAGCCCCAGCATTTT. Translated: CASSSQGNQPQHF.

The genes are TRBV7-2 and TRBJ2-7, with TRBD2 as a possible D gene (5 bases). Trimming left V 5 bases short and J 2 bases short, with 13 bases between. This CDR3 region has 14 residues. Germline V gene data show CDR1 as SGHTA and CDR2 as FQGNSA. In DNA form, the CDR3 reads TGTGCCAGCAGCCCCTCAGAGGGCCCCTACGAGCAGTACTTC. Amino acids: CASSPSEGPYEQYF.

The rearrangement links TRBV6-5 to TRBJ2-7; weak D call: TRBD1 (5 bases). CDR1 and CDR2 from the germline V gene are MNHEY and SVGAGI. The CDR3 totals 14 residues. Trimming took off 4 bases at V and 3 bases at J, with 13 bases between the two ends. This chain's CDR3 is CASSLTTARYEQYF. The CDR3 DNA reads as TGTGCCAGCAGTTTAACGACAGCCCGCTACGAGCAGTACTTC.

The CDR3 coding sequence is TGTGCCAGCAGCTCCGGGGATTACTATGGCTACACCTTC. Its protein is CASSSGDYYGYTF. This chain connects TRBV7-8 to TRBJ1-2; D is unclear. V lost 4 bases and J lost 3, with 9 bases in between. Looked up from germline, CDR1 is SGHVS and CDR2 is FQNEAQ. This CDR3 comprises 13 residues.

This rearrangement joins TRBV7-9 to TRBJ1-1; tentatively, D is TRBD1 (6 bases). In germline, CDR1 is SEHNR, CDR2 FQNEAQ (reference sequence). Trimming shortened V by 4 bases and J by 1 base, and 10 bases separated the two germline ends. This CDR3 spans 14 amino acids. The CDR3 region has the DNA TGTGCCAGCAGCTCGGGACACTCGAACACTGAAGCTTTCTTT. Its protein is CASSSGHSNTEAFF.

The chain employs TRBV6-1 and TRBJ2-2, with 14 bases that match TRBD2. The CDR3 has 21 residues. V was pared by 1 base and J by 0 bases, with 10 bases of the junction left unmatched. Germline V gene data show CDR1 as MNHNS and CDR2 as SASEGT. CDR3 nucleotides: TGTGCCAGCAGTGAAGGGGCTGGGACTAGCGGGAGTCCAGCGAACACCGGGGAGCTGTTTTTT. Translation: CASSEGAGTSGSPANTGELFF.

This chain joins TRBV7-8 and TRBJ2-6; 8 bases align to TRBD1. CDR3 length: 12 residues. Germline lookup yields CDR1 SGHVS and CDR2 FQNEAQ. V lost 5 bases, J lost 15 bases, and 6 bases stayed unmatched. The CDR3 DNA sequence: TGTGCCAGCAGCCCTCATGACAGGGGCCTGACTTTC. It encodes CASSPHDRGLTF.

As for this clone: At the DNA level, this CDR3 is encoded by other sequences in the same sample as well. The chain combines TRBV18 with TRBJ2-5; D uncertain. The germline V gene has CDR1 KGHSH and CDR2 LQKENI. The V end was cut by 2 bases, the J end by 1 base, with 5 bases between. The length of the CDR3 is 13 residues. CDR3 in amino acids: CASSPGAQETQYF. The DNA of the CDR3 is TGTGCCAGCTCACCAGGAGCCCAAGAGACCCAGTACTTC.

Here the CDR3 DNA reads TGTGCCAGCAAGTGGGAGGGCGAGCTGTTTTTT. The encoded protein is CASKWEGELFF. This rearrangement joins TRBV2 to TRBJ2-2, with 7 bases that match TRBD2. Germline loops: CDR1 SNHLY, CDR2 FYNNEI. The V and J ends lost 7 bases and 11 bases, in that order; junction bases with no gene match: 4. This CDR3 contains 11 residues.

V gene TRBV23-1 combines with J gene TRBJ1-2; possibly TRBD1 for D (5 bases). TRBV23-1 is placed among ORFs of uncertain function. V was pared by 6 bases and J by 3 bases, with 17 bases between. The CDR3 runs to 15 residues. The CDR3 protein is CASSHPRGLYYGYTF. As DNA, the CDR3 is TGCGCCAGCAGCCACCCCCGGGGACTCTACTATGGCTACACCTTC.

The chain is built from TRBV11-1 and TRBJ2-5, with a weak D call TRBD1 (6 bases). Germline CDR1 SGHAT, CDR2 FQDESV (reference sequence). V gave up 4 bases and J gave up 1 base, with 13 bases separating them. The CDR3 totals 15 residues. CDR3 sequence (DNA): TGTGCCAGCAGCTACGGACGGACAGTCCAAGAGACCCAGTACTTC. It is translated as CASSYGRTVQETQYF. Complete variable domain (other parts from reference TRBV11-1 and TRBJ2-5): EAEVAQSPRYKITEKSQAVAFWCDPISGHATLYWYRQILGQGPELLVQFQDESVVDDSQLPKDRFSAERLKGVDSTLKIQPAELGDSAMYLCASSYGRTVQETQYFGPGTRLLVL.

The chain is built from TRBV5-1 and TRBJ2-7; TRBD1 might be the D (5 bases). V was shortened by 0 bases and J by 0 bases, with 10 bases between the two germline ends. The CDR3 loop spans 15 amino acids. Germline V gene lookup returns CDR1 SGHRS and CDR2 YFSETQ. The CDR3 reads CASSLEYRSSYEQYF. DNA for the CDR3: TGCGCCAGCAGCTTGGAGTACAGGAGCTCCTACGAGCAGTACTTC. Supplemented by reference TRBV5-1 and TRBJ2-7, the full variable domain reads KAGVTQTPRYLIKTRGQQVTLSCSPISGHRSVSWYQQTPGQGLQFLFEYFSETQRNKGNFPGRFSGRQFSNSRSEMNVSTLELGDSALYLCASSLEYRSSYEQYFGPGTRLTVT.

The chain couples TRBV6-5 to TRBJ1-4; D possibly corresponds to TRBD1 (5 bases). The CDR3 runs 12 residues. With 6 bases removed from V and 8 bases from J, the gap between germline ends came to 10 bases. The germline CDR1 and CDR2 sequences are MNHEY and SVGAGI. The CDR3 coding sequence is TGTGCCAGCAGAGGGGTAGGGGAAAAACTGTTTTTT. This codes for CASRGVGEKLFF.

The CDR3 is CASSVEVDRGVAAFF. As DNA, the CDR3 is TGTGCCAGCAGCGTAGAAGTGGACAGGGGGGTCGCAGCTTTCTTT. V is TRBV9 and J is TRBJ1-1; 10 nucleotides agree with TRBD1. This CDR3 contains 15 residues. V dropped 0 bases and J dropped 10; count of bases not matched to a gene: 9. In germline, CDR1 is SGDLS, CDR2 YYNGEE.

The chain is built from TRBV5-1 and TRBJ2-7, with TRBD1 identical over 7 bases. Trimming at V came to 0 bases and at J to 3 bases, leaving 3 bases not matched to a gene. There are 14 residues in the CDR3. The germline V gene encodes CDR1 SGHRS and CDR2 YFSETQ. CDR3 sequence reads: CASSLDGTVYEQYF. CDR3 sequence (DNA): TGCGCCAGCAGCTTGGATGGGACAGTCTACGAGCAGTACTTC.

This clone appeared once. This rearrangement joins TRBV19 to TRBJ1-1; tentative D call: TRBD1 (6 bases). CDR3 length: 17 residues. The V gene's germline CDR1 is LNHDA and CDR2 SQIVND (reference sequence). Trimming stripped 4 bases from V and 1 base from J, with 19 bases between. CDR3: CASSNLQGGLRNTEAFF. DNA of the CDR3: TGTGCCAGTAGTAACCTACAGGGCGGGCTCAGGAACACTGAAGCTTTCTTT.

The chain links TRBV2 to TRBJ1-6; unclear D gene. Trimming cost V 5 bases and J 4 bases, with 9 bases left between them. Germline CDR1 reads SNHLY; CDR2 reads FYNNEI. This CDR3 contains 14 residues. CDR3 loop: CASSRSSYNSPLHF. For the CDR3, the DNA is TGTGCCAGCAGTCGCTCTAGTTATAATTCACCCCTCCACTTT.